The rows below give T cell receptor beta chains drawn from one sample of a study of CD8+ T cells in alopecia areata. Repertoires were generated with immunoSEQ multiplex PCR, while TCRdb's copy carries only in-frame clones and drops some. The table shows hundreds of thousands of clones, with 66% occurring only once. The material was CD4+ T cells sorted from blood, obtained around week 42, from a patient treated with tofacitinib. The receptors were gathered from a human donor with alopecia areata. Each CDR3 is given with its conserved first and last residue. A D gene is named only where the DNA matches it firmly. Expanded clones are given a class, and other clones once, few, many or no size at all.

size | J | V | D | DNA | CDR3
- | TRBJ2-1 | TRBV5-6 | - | TGTGCCAGCAGCACCCCTGACGGTTACAATGAGCAGTTCTTC | CASSTPDGYNEQFF
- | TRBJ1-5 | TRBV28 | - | TGTGCCAGCAGTGAAGGACTCCATAGCAATCAGCCCCAGCATTTT | CASSEGLHSNQPQHF
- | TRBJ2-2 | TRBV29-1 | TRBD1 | TGCAGCGCCGTAACAGGGGTGGGCACCGGGGAGCTGTTTTTT | CSAVTGVGTGELFF
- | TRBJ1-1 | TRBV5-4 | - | TGTGCCAGCAAAGTGGATGGTCAGGGGACTGAAGCTTTCTTT | CASKVDGQGTEAFF
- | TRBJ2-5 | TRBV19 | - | TGTGCCAGTAGAATAACAGGGACCCAAGAGACCCAGTACTTC | CASRITGTQETQYF
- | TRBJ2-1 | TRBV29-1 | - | TGCAGCGTTGAAGTTCCCGGGCACAATGAGCAGTTCTTC | CSVEVPGHNEQFF
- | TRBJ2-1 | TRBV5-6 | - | TGTGCCAGCAGCTTGGCTTTAGGGAATGAGCAGTTCTTC | CASSLALGNEQFF
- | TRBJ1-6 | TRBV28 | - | TGTGCCAGCAGCCCGTCGACCAGGGCGAATTCACCCCTCCACTTT | CASSPSTRANSPLHF
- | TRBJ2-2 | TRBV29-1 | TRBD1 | TGCAGCGTTGGGGGCGGACAGGGGGCAAGCACCGGGGAGCTGTTTTTT | CSVGGGQGASTGELFF
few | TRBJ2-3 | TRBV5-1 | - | TGCGCCAGCAGCTTGGGGCAGCACACAGATACGCAGTATTTT | CASSLGQHTDTQYF
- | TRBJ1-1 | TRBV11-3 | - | TGTGCCAGCAGCCCCCGGACAGTCAACACTGAAGCTTTCTTT | CASSPRTVNTEAFF
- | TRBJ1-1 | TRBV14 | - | TGTGCCAGCAGCCCCCACCCGAACTCTGAAGCTTTCTTT | CASSPHPNSEAFF
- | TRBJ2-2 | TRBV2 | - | TGTGCCAGCAGTGAGGATCAGGTCACCGGGGAGCTGTTTTTT | CASSEDQVTGELFF
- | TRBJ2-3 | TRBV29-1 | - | TGCAGCGTGGGGACGTCGATGGATACGCAGTATTTT | CSVGTSMDTQYF
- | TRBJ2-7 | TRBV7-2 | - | TGTGCCAGCAGCTTAGATCCGGATTACGAGCAGTACTTC | CASSLDPDYEQYF
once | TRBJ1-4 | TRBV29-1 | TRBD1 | TGCAGCGTGACCACGACAGGGTCAATGGAAAAACTGTTTTTT | CSVTTTGSMEKLFF
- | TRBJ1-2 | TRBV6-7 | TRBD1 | TGTGCCAGCAGTTACGCTTTGACGACAGGGCCCTATGGCTACACCTTC | CASSYALTTGPYGYTF
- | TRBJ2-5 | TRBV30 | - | TGTGCCTGGAGTGTGGGGAGAGGGGTGGAGACCCAGTACTTC | CAWSVGRGVETQYF
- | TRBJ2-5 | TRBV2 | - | TGTGCCAGCAGATGGGGCCCGGAGGAGACCCAGTACTTC | CASRWGPEETQYF
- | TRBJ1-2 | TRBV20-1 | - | TGCAGTGCTGGGGGACCTAGGGGCTACACCTTC | CSAGGPRGYTF